What follows are 5 T cell receptor beta chains derived from one specimen sequenced in a study of T-cell memory formation after mild COVID-19. Each CDR3 protein is one row after TCRdb ran MiXCR on the 5' RACE reads. The table lists about 390,000 distinct CDR3 sequences, about 17% of them singletons. The sample consisted of PBMCs or a T cell subset sorted from them (not recorded which). All receptors derive from a man between 18 and 29 years old who had mild COVID-19 (a few samples of this study predate the infection). Cell type and time point are not known.

This clonotype has only a few counts. CDR3 DNA: TGCGCCAGCAGTACCGGGACAGCCTCTTTCTATGGCTACACCTTC. Amino acid sequence: CASSTGTASFYGYTF. V usage is TRBV5-1 and J usage is TRBJ1-2, with 7 nucleotides matching TRBD1. Germline CDR1 reads SGHRS; CDR2 reads YFSETQ. The CDR3 spans 15 residues. Unmatched junction bases numbered 11, after V lost 5 bases and J lost 4 bases.

The chain recombines TRBV6-2 or TRBV6-3 with TRBJ2-7; D gene ambiguous. Germline-derived CDR1 and CDR2 are MNHEY and SVGEGT. This CDR3 comprises 13 residues. The V gene lost 0 bases and the J gene lost 2 bases, with 5 bases spanning the gap. The chain's CDR3 is CASSYSRTYEQYF. CDR3 in DNA: TGTGCCAGCAGTTACTCCCGGACCTACGAGCAGTACTTC.

This clonotype was counted once. The rearrangement joins TRBV20-1 to TRBJ1-2; 7 bases map to TRBD1. The CDR3 totals 15 residues. J gave up 2 bases and V 5 bases, and 11 bases lay outside the gene matches. Germline CDR1 reads DFQATT; CDR2 reads SNEGSKA (reference sequence). CDR3 loop: CSARAAGGRNYGYTF. The CDR3 DNA follows: TGCAGTGCTCGGGCCGCAGGGGGGCGAAACTATGGCTACACCTTC.

In its sample, this clonotype was seen a few times. V usage is TRBV20-1 and J usage is TRBJ1-1; weak D call: TRBD1 (6 bases). This CDR3 comprises 13 residues. Looked up from germline, CDR1 is DFQATT and CDR2 is SNEGSKA (reference sequence). Trimming shortened V by 3 bases and J by 3 bases, and 11 bases separated the two germline ends. The CDR3 bases are TGCAGTGCTAGGGGGGGGCGAGACACTGAAGCTTTCTTT. Its protein product is CSARGGRDTEAFF.

This clonotype has just a few counts. The rearrangement uses TRBV7-2 and TRBJ2-3, with D possibly TRBD2 on 6 matching bases. Between the trimmed V and J ends, which lost 5 bases and 2 bases, there was a span of 14 bases. The CDR3 has 15 residues. Germline-derived CDR1 and CDR2 are SGHTA and FQGNSA. The CDR3 loop is CASSRIAVDTDTQYF. CDR3 nucleotides: TGTGCCAGCAGCCGGATAGCGGTCGACACAGATACGCAGTATTTT.